The 15 T cell receptor beta chains below come from one sample, sequenced in a study of shared clonotypes between healthy human individuals. Some clones are missing from TCRdb's copy, which holds only in-frame ones; the method was immunoSEQ multiplex PCR. The sample shows some 2,500,000 clones, just under 95% of them seen only once. The sample consisted of naive CD4+ T cells from PBMCs. The subset denotes: CD45RA+ positively selected. The receptors stem from a man younger than 35 in good health. Some clones in this sample may be carry-over from other donors' samples.

The chain uses TRBV4-2 and TRBJ2-1; a possible D gene is TRBD2 (5 bases). The V end was cut by 3 bases, the J end by 5 bases, with 14 bases between. The CDR3 loop spans 15 amino acids. Germline CDR1 is LGHNA and CDR2 is YNFKEQ. The CDR3 is CASSQGSRVHNEQFF. The DNA of the CDR3 is TGTGCCAGCAGCCAGGGGAGTCGGGTCCACAATGAGCAGTTCTTC.

The chain couples TRBV18 to TRBJ2-2; TRBD1 might be the D (5 bases). The CDR3 totals 16 residues. Germline V gene sequence: CDR1 KGHSH, CDR2 LQKENI. V lost 0 bases and J lost 3, with 11 bases in between. The CDR3: CASSPPMGRDTGELFF. In DNA form, the CDR3 reads TGTGCCAGCTCACCACCAATGGGGCGAGACACCGGGGAGCTGTTTTTT.

CDR3 sequence (DNA): TGCGCCAGCAGCTTGGCCGGAGGATCTAACTATGGCTACACCTTC. It encodes CASSLAGGSNYGYTF. The rearrangement joins TRBV5-1 to TRBJ1-2; D not certain. The CDR3 has 15 amino acids. Germline-derived CDR1 and CDR2 are SGHRS and YFSETQ. Trimming stripped 0 bases from V and 0 bases from J, with 9 bases between.

This clone was seen more than once but under ten times. The genes are TRBV28 and TRBJ1-5; D remains unclear. V was trimmed by 6 bases and J by 2 bases, leaving 8 bases between them. Germline-derived CDR1 and CDR2 are MDHEN and SYDVKM. CDR3 length: 13 amino acids. CDR3 sequence (DNA): TGTGCCAGCAGCTACAGTGGCAATCAGCCCCAGCATTTT. Translated, it gives CASSYSGNQPQHF.

This clone occurred once. This sequence joins TRBV5-1 and TRBJ2-5; TRBD2 aligns across 8 bases. Trimming at V came to 4 bases and at J to 5 bases, leaving 10 bases not matched to a gene. The CDR3 is made up of 15 amino acids. Germline CDR1 and CDR2: SGHRS and YFSETQ. The CDR3 here is CASSPRAGVTETQYF. As DNA, the CDR3 is TGCGCCAGCAGCCCCCGAGCGGGAGTAACGGAGACCCAGTACTTC.

The rearrangement uses TRBV6-1 and TRBJ2-7; D might be TRBD2 (6 bases). The CDR3 is 13 amino acids. CDR1 MNHNS and CDR2 SASEGT come from the germline V gene. V lost 5 bases, J lost 3 bases, and 11 bases lay in between. This CDR3 is CASSRLDSYEQYF. CDR3 bases: TGTGCCAGCAGTCGACTAGACAGCTACGAGCAGTACTTC.

The rearrangement uses TRBV28 and TRBJ2-3; D gene ambiguous. The CDR3 has 15 amino acids. Germline loops: CDR1 MDHEN, CDR2 SYDVKM. V dropped 6 bases and J dropped 0 bases, with 13 bases sitting between them. As DNA, the CDR3 is TGTGCCAGCAGCACCGGTCAGGTTAGCACAGATACGCAGTATTTT. It codes for CASSTGQVSTDTQYF.

The genes are TRBV28 and TRBJ1-2; D not resolved. The CDR3 length is 11 residues. In germline, CDR1 is MDHEN, CDR2 SYDVKM. The V end lost 5 bases, the J end lost 8 bases, and 9 bases lay between the germline ends. CDR3 in amino acids: CASSQVHGYTF. The CDR3 DNA is TGTGCCAGCAGTCAGGTCCACGGCTACACCTTC.

In nucleotides, the CDR3 is TGTGCCAGCAGCTTGGTGGGACAGGGGTTGGGTGGCTACACCTTC. Protein sequence: CASSLVGQGLGGYTF. The chain has TRBV5-6 and TRBJ1-2, with 10 bases lining up with TRBD1. Germline values: CDR1 SGHDT, CDR2 YYEEEE. CDR3 size: 15 residues. V lost 0 bases, J lost 7 bases, and 6 bases stayed unmatched.

The chain employs TRBV27 and TRBJ2-1; 7 nucleotides match TRBD1. The length of the CDR3 is 14 residues. V lost 6 bases and J lost 0; bases outside the gene matches: 2. Germline V gives CDR1 MNHEY, CDR2 SMNVEV (reference sequence). CDR3 sequence reads: CASRGGSSYNEQFF. The CDR3 DNA reads as TGTGCCAGCAGAGGGGGCAGCTCCTACAATGAGCAGTTCTTC.

The J gene is TRBJ2-5, the V gene TRBV18, with D hard to call. V was cut by 4 bases and J by 5 bases, with 8 bases left in between. This CDR3 is built from 12 residues. From germline, CDR1 is KGHSH and CDR2 LQKENI. The CDR3 sequence is CASSRVGETQYF. The DNA of the CDR3 is TGTGCCAGCTCACGCGTTGGGGAGACCCAGTACTTC. The variable domain in full, with the rest retrieved from reference TRBV18 and TRBJ2-5, is NAGVMQNPRHLVRRRGQEARLRCSPMKGHSHVYWYRQLPEEGLKFMVYLQKENIIDESGMPKERFSAEFPKEGPSILRIQQVVRGDSAAYFCASSRVGETQYFGPGTRLLVL.

The V and J genes are TRBV14 and TRBJ2-3, with 9 bases aligning to TRBD1. The trim removed 3 bases at V and 3 bases at J, leaving 16 bases unmatched. The V gene's germline CDR1 is SGHDN and CDR2 FVKESK. The CDR3 runs 19 residues. The CDR3 DNA reads as TGTGCCAGCAGCCACACAGGGACAGGGACTTTTTTTGGGACAGATACGCAGTATTTT. It translates to CASSHTGTGTFFGTDTQYF. The full variable domain, rest sourced from reference TRBV14 and TRBJ2-3, is EAGVTQFPSHSVIEKGQTVTLRCDPISGHDNLYWYRRVMGKEIKFLLHFVKESKQDESGMPNNRFLAERTGGTYSTLKVQPAELEDSGVYFCASSHTGTGTFFGTDTQYFGPGTRLTVL.

The chain has TRBV25-1 and TRBJ2-1; the D gene is possibly TRBD2 (6 bases). The length of the CDR3 is 14 residues. V dropped 8 bases and J dropped 6 bases, with 17 bases sitting between them. The germline V gene encodes CDR1 MGHDK and CDR2 SYGVNS. The chain's CDR3 is CASQGAGNLNEQFF. The DNA of the CDR3 is TGTGCCAGCCAGGGAGCGGGCAATCTCAATGAGCAGTTCTTC.

The V call is TRBV7-9, the J call TRBJ1-1; perhaps TRBD1 as D (6 bases). V lost 10 bases to trimming and J lost 1 base, with 16 bases between them. The CDR3 is made up of 14 amino acids. Germline values: CDR1 SEHNR, CDR2 FQNEAQ (reference sequence). The CDR3 DNA reads as TGTGCCACCTCGCGGCAGGGGAGGAACACTGAAGCTTTCTTT. Translation: CATSRQGRNTEAFF.

This clone was counted a few times. This CDR3 is also generated by other DNA sequences in the sample. The CDR3 reads CASSLGVNTEAFF. DNA of the CDR3: TGCGCCAGCAGCTTAGGGGTGAACACTGAAGCTTTCTTT. The chain employs TRBV5-1 and TRBJ1-1, with D possibly TRBD1 on 5 matching bases. V dropped 2 bases and J dropped 0 bases, with 5 bases sitting between them. The CDR3 loop spans 13 amino acids. Germline values: CDR1 SGHRS, CDR2 YFSETQ. Full variable domain (outside the CDR3, taken from reference TRBV5-1 and TRBJ1-1): KAGVTQTPRYLIKTRGQQVTLSCSPISGHRSVSWYQQTPGQGLQFLFEYFSETQRNKGNFPGRFSGRQFSNSRSEMNVSTLELGDSALYLCASSLGVNTEAFFGQGTRLTVV.